This note documents a single T cell receptor (beta chain) sequence. Its antigen is undetermined. Deletions cut 3 bases from V and 8 bases from J, with 10 bases between. Germline loops: CDR1 DFQATT, CDR2 SNEGSKA (reference sequence). This CDR3 has 11 residues. The data stem from a study of identical twins. The cDNA had a unique molecular identifier and a template-switch universal primer site. TCRdb ran MiXCR on the 5' RACE reads and lists one entry per CDR3 protein. The sample carries approximately 240,000 distinct CDR3 sequences, more than 13% recorded once. Whole-study findings and limits: There is a chance that invariant MAIT and iNKT cells partially muddied zero-insertion analyses. Among monozygotic twins, out-of-frame TCR alpha sharing exceeded what models predicted.

The chain combines TRBV20-1 with TRBJ1-2; D remains ambiguous. This clonotype was obtained from a woman in her late teens or twenties in good health. Sample: memory (CD45RO+) T cells sorted from blood. CDR3 protein: CSASFTPGYTF. Written as DNA, the CDR3 is TGCAGTGCTAGTTTTACGCCCGGCTACACCTTC.